Sequencing of this TCR beta chain was carried out in a study of CD8 T cells in ankylosing spondylitis. There are 15 residues in the CDR3. Germline CDR1 and CDR2: SEHNR and FQNEAQ (reference sequence). Trimming took 2 bases from V and 5 from J, leaving 12 bases between them. Points from the study as a whole: Enrichment of disease-linked clones was reportedly significant in matched ankylosing spondylitis synovial fluid. Within ankylosing spondylitis blood, a TCR beta motif made up of eight or nine highly homologous variants appeared to be characteristic.

This clonotype was detected many times. What it binds is unknown. Quantitative 5'-RACE with molecular barcodes generated TCR beta libraries. TCRdb used MiXCR to reprocess the 5' RACE reads, holding one entry per CDR3 protein. The repertoire holds a few hundred thousand distinct CDR3 sequences, with 7.3% as singletons. Sequencing input: blood, either unsorted or a sorted T cell fraction (not recorded which). The TCR was taken from a male donor with ankylosing spondylitis. The V gene is TRBV7-9, the J gene TRBJ2-2; no reliable D call. CDR3 DNA sequence: TGTGCCAGCAGCTTACTCCGGCCAACAACCGGGGAGCTGTTTTTT. This translates into CASSLLRPTTGELFF.